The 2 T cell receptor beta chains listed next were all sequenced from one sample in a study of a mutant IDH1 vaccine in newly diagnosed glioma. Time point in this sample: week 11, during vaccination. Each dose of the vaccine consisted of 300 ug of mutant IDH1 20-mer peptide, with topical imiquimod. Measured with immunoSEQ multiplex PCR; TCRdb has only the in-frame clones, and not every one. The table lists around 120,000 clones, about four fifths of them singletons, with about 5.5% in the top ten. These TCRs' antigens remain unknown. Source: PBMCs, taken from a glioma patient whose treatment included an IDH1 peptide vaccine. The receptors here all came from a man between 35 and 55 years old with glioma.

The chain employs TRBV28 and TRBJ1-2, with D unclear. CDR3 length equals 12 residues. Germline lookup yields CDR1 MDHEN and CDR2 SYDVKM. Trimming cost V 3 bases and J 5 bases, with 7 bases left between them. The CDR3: CASSFLEYGYTF. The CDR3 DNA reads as TGTGCCAGCAGTTTCCTGGAATATGGCTACACCTTC.

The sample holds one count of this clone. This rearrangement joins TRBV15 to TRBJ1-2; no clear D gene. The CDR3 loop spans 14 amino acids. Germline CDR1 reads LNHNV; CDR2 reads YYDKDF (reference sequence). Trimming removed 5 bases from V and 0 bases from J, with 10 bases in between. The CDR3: CATSRGEANYGYTF. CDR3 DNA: TGTGCCACCAGCCGCGGGGAAGCTAACTATGGCTACACCTTC.